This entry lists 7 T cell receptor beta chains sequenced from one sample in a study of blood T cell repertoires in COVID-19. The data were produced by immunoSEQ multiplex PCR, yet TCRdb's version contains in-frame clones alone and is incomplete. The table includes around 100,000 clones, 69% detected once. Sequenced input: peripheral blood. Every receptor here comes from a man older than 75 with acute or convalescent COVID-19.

CDR3 sequence reads: CASSLRGGNTEAFF. The CDR3 bases are TGTGCCAGCAGCCTACGGGGGGGGAACACTGAAGCTTTCTTT. V is TRBV11-2 and J is TRBJ1-1; D is perhaps TRBD1 (5 bases). V gave up 5 bases and J gave up 1 base, with 11 bases separating them. This CDR3 is built from 14 residues. Germline assignment: CDR1 SGHAT and CDR2 FQNNGV.

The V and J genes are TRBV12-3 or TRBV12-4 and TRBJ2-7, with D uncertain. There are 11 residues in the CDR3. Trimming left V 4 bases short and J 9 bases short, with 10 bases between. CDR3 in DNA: TGTGCCAGCAGTTCCCTAGAGCGGCAGTACTTC. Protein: CASSSLERQYF.

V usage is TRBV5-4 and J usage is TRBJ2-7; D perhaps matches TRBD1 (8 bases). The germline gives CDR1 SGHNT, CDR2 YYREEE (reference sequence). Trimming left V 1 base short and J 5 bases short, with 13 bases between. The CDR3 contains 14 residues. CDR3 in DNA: TGTGCCAGCAGCTTGCGACAGGGGAGGGACGAGCAGTACTTC. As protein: CASSLRQGRDEQYF.

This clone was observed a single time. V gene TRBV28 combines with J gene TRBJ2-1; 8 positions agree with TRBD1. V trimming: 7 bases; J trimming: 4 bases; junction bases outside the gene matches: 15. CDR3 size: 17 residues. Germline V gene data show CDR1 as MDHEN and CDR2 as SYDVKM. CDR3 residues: CASKPFRTGRYYNEQFF. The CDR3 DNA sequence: TGTGCCAGCAAACCCTTCAGGACAGGGAGGTATTACAATGAGCAGTTCTTC.

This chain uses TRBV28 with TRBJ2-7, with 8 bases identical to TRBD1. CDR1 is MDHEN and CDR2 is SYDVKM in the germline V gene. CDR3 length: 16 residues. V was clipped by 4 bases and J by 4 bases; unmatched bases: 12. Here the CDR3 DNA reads TGTGCCAGCAGTTCCTTGCGACAGGGGAGAAATTACGAGCAGTACTTC. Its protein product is CASSSLRQGRNYEQYF.

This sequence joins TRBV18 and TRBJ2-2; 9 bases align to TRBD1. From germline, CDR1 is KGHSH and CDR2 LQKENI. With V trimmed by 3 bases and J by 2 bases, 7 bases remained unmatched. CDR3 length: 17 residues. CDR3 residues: CASSPTGQGVNTGELFF. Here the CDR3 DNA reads TGTGCCAGCTCACCTACGGGACAGGGTGTAAACACCGGGGAGCTGTTTTTT.

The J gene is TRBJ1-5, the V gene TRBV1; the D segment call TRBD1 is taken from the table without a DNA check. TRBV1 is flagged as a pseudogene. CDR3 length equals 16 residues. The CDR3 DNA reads TGCACCAGCAGCCGAACAGGGGGAATCAGCAATCAGCCCCAGCATTTT. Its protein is CTSSRTGGISNQPQHF.